Below, 21 T cell receptor beta chains from the same sample are listed, as sequenced in a study of blood T cell repertoires in COVID-19. Sequencing used immunoSEQ multiplex PCR; TCRdb keeps in-frame clones, though not all of them. The sample consists of 450,000 or so clones, about 91% of them appearing once. Material for sequencing was peripheral blood. These TCRs come from a woman in her 40s with COVID-19, enrolled during active disease.

V and J are TRBV18 and TRBJ1-5; tentative D call: TRBD1 (5 bases). CDR1 is KGHSH, CDR2 LQKENI, per germline. The CDR3 loop spans 16 amino acids. Trimming removed 0 bases from V and 1 base from J, with 10 bases in between. CDR3 bases: TGTGCCAGCTCACCACCCCAGGGAATGAGCAATCAGCCCCAGCATTTT. This translates into CASSPPQGMSNQPQHF. The whole variable domain, filled in from reference TRBV18 and TRBJ1-5, reads NAGVMQNPRHLVRRRGQEARLRCSPMKGHSHVYWYRQLPEEGLKFMVYLQKENIIDESGMPKERFSAEFPKEGPSILRIQQVVRGDSAAYFCASSPPQGMSNQPQHFGDGTRLSIL.

The chain is built from TRBV5-1 and TRBJ2-6; D might be TRBD1 (6 bases). Trimming stripped 3 bases from V and 2 bases from J, with 12 bases between. Germline CDR1 reads SGHRS; CDR2 reads YFSETQ. The CDR3 runs 16 residues. This chain's CDR3 is CASSWNRDTGANVLTF. The CDR3 DNA reads as TGCGCCAGCAGCTGGAACAGGGATACTGGGGCCAACGTCCTGACTTTC.

This clone was observed a single time. The chain combines TRBV6-2 or TRBV6-3 with TRBJ2-5, with 7 positions matching TRBD2. The V gene's germline CDR1 is MNHEY and CDR2 SVGEGT. The ends lost 6 bases at V and 3 bases at J; junction bases unmatched: 13. The CDR3 is 16 residues long. The CDR3 DNA is TGTGCCAGCAGCCATCCCCGTGGGGGGGTAGAAGAGACCCAGTACTTC. Protein product: CASSHPRGGVEETQYF.

This clone was seen only a few times. The rearrangement links TRBV5-1 to TRBJ1-5; no clear D. Deletions cut 0 bases from V and 3 bases from J, with 10 bases between. Germline values: CDR1 SGHRS, CDR2 YFSETQ. The CDR3 totals 15 residues. The CDR3 here is CASSLDSGNNQPQHF. The CDR3 nucleotides read TGCGCCAGCAGCTTGGATTCGGGAAACAATCAGCCCCAGCATTTT.

This chain links TRBV19 with TRBJ1-1, with TRBD1 matching over 8 bases. The length of the CDR3 is 12 residues. Germline CDR1 is LNHDA and CDR2 is SQIVND (reference sequence). The V segment lost 6 bases and the J segment 7 bases; nucleotides outside the gene matches: 4. The CDR3 region has the DNA TGTGCCAGTAGACCCGACAGGGGTGAAGCTTTCTTT. It yields the protein CASRPDRGEAFF.

The V and J genes are TRBV19 and TRBJ2-5, with unresolved D. CDR3 size: 15 residues. Trimming shortened V by 1 base and J by 4 bases, and 13 bases separated the two germline ends. Germline values: CDR1 LNHDA, CDR2 SQIVND (reference sequence). As DNA, the CDR3 is TGTGCCAGTAGTATAGGATCGAGAGTAAGAGAGACCCAGTACTTC. It encodes CASSIGSRVRETQYF.

The V and J genes are TRBV28 and TRBJ1-3, with 7 bases fitting TRBD1. CDR3 length: 15 amino acids. Trimming took 5 bases from V and 2 from J; bases not matched to a gene: 6. CDR1 MDHEN and CDR2 SYDVKM come from the germline V gene. Written as DNA, the CDR3 is TGTGCCAGCAGTAAGAGGGGGACAGCTGGAAACACCATATATTTT. Protein: CASSKRGTAGNTIYF.

J is TRBJ2-7 and V is TRBV19; TRBD1 might be the D (5 bases). The CDR3 consists of 14 residues. V lost 5 bases to trimming and J lost 0 bases, with 11 bases between them. Per germline, CDR1 LNHDA and CDR2 SQIVND (reference sequence). DNA of the CDR3: TGTGCCAGTAGTCGTCAGGGAAGCTCCTACGAGCAGTACTTC. Translated, it gives CASSRQGSSYEQYF.

The rearrangement uses TRBV2 and TRBJ2-2; 11 bases map to TRBD2. Germline assignment: CDR1 SNHLY and CDR2 FYNNEI. The CDR3 has 18 amino acids. V shed 6 bases, J shed 4 bases, and the junction held 13 bases outside the gene matches. CDR3 sequence reads: CASRHLAGGRPGTGELFF. The CDR3 nucleotides read TGTGCCAGCAGACACCTAGCGGGAGGACGGCCCGGCACCGGGGAGCTGTTTTTT. Together with reference TRBV2 and TRBJ2-2, the CDR3 gives the full variable domain: EPEVTQTPSHQVTQMGQEVILRCVPISNHLYFYWYRQILGQKVEFLVSFYNNEISEKSEIFDDQFSVERPDGSNFTLKIRSTKLEDSAMYFCASRHLAGGRPGTGELFFGEGSRLTVL.

The rearrangement joins TRBV28 to TRBJ1-4, with D unresolved. Germline CDR1 is MDHEN and CDR2 is SYDVKM. The CDR3 spans 14 residues. V dropped 5 bases and J dropped 1 base, with 8 bases sitting between them. CDR3 DNA sequence: TGTGCCAGCAGTATCATTCAAACTAATGAAAAACTGTTTTTT. This gives the protein CASSIIQTNEKLFF. Full variable domain (rest looked up from reference TRBV28 and TRBJ1-4): DVKVTQSSRYLVKRTGEKVFLECVQDMDHENMFWYRQDPGLGLRLIYFSYDVKMKEKGDIPEGYSVSREKKERFSLILESASTNQTSMYLCASSIIQTNEKLFFGSGTQLSVL.

The chain joins TRBV28 to TRBJ1-1, with D unclear. V lost 6 bases and J lost 3, with 20 bases in between. This CDR3 comprises 16 residues. Germline assignment: CDR1 MDHEN and CDR2 SYDVKM. The CDR3 loop is CASSPPSFRWDTEAFF. For the CDR3, the DNA is TGTGCCAGCAGCCCCCCCTCTTTCAGGTGGGACACTGAAGCTTTCTTT.

The V gene is TRBV18, the J gene TRBJ2-6; unclear D gene. V was trimmed by 2 bases and J by 4 bases, leaving 6 bases between them. The germline V gene has CDR1 KGHSH and CDR2 LQKENI. This CDR3 region has 14 residues. CDR3 region: CASSPLSGANVLTF. CDR3 DNA: TGTGCCAGCTCACCATTGAGCGGGGCCAACGTCCTGACTTTC.

The chain combines TRBV4-1 with TRBJ1-3, with TRBD1 identical over 8 bases. Germline V gene sequence: CDR1 MGHRA, CDR2 YSYEKL. The ends lost 3 bases at V and 1 base at J; junction bases unmatched: 5. This CDR3 is 16 amino acids long. Here the CDR3 DNA reads TGCGCCAGCAGCCACGGGACAGGAGGTTCTGGAAACACCATATATTTT. It yields the protein CASSHGTGGSGNTIYF.

The chain links TRBV7-8 to TRBJ1-1; perhaps TRBD1 as D (5 bases). Trimming removed 5 bases from V and 1 base from J, with 11 bases in between. CDR3 length: 14 residues. Germline V gives CDR1 SGHVS, CDR2 FQNEAQ. The CDR3 loop is CASSRDSPNTEAFF. The CDR3 DNA is TGTGCCAGCAGCCGCGACAGCCCGAACACTGAAGCTTTCTTT.

The rearrangement joins TRBV15 to TRBJ2-7, with a possible D match to TRBD2 (6 bases). Per the germline V gene, CDR1 is LNHNV and CDR2 is YYDKDF (reference sequence). V lost 1 base to trimming and J lost 3 bases, with 10 bases between them. CDR3 length equals 14 residues. CDR3 DNA: TGTGCCACCAGCAGAGGCGGGGACGGCTACGAGCAGTACTTC. It specifies CATSRGGDGYEQYF.

This chain connects TRBV6-5 to TRBJ1-5; weak D call: TRBD1 (5 bases). CDR1 is MNHEY and CDR2 is SVGAGI in the germline V gene. CDR3 length equals 15 residues. Trimming stripped 6 bases from V and 0 bases from J, with 12 bases between. In DNA form, the CDR3 reads TGTGCCAGCAGACCCGACAGTGATAGCAATCAGCCCCAGCATTTT. It encodes CASRPDSDSNQPQHF.

The chain couples TRBV2 to TRBJ1-1, with D possibly TRBD1 on 6 matching bases. Trimming took 11 bases from V and 0 from J, leaving 10 bases between them. This CDR3 is built from 12 residues. Per germline, CDR1 SNHLY and CDR2 FYNNEI. CDR3: CAGQRMNTEAFF. The CDR3 nucleotides read TGTGCCGGACAGCGGATGAACACTGAAGCTTTCTTT.

The chain links TRBV30 to TRBJ1-4; 7 positions agree with TRBD1. The CDR3 extends over 13 amino acids. CDR1 is GTSNPN, CDR2 SVGIG, per germline (reference sequence). J gave up 11 bases and V 4 bases, and 10 bases lay outside the gene matches. CDR3 protein: CAWNPRGARKLFF. The CDR3 DNA sequence: TGTGCCTGGAACCCCAGGGGGGCAAGGAAACTGTTTTTT. Variable domain in full (rest from reference TRBV30 and TRBJ1-4): SQTIHQWPATLVQPVGSPLSLECTVEGTSNPNLYWYRQAAGRGLQLLFYSVGIGQISSEVPQNLSASRPQDRQFILSSKKLLLSDSGFYLCAWNPRGARKLFFGSGTQLSVL.

V gene TRBV6-2 or TRBV6-3 combines with J gene TRBJ1-1; TRBD1 agrees at 10 bases. The CDR3 is 16 residues long. Germline CDR1 reads MNHEY; CDR2 reads SVGEGT. The V segment lost 6 bases and the J segment 3 bases; nucleotides outside the gene matches: 10. CDR3 in amino acids: CASSPYRTGGDTEAFF. The CDR3 bases are TGTGCCAGCAGCCCTTATCGGACAGGGGGAGACACTGAAGCTTTCTTT.

The rearrangement uses TRBV27 and TRBJ2-1; no reliable D call. CDR1 is MNHEY and CDR2 is SMNVEV in the germline V gene (reference sequence). Trimming took 6 bases from V and 6 from J, leaving 15 bases between them. The CDR3 is 14 amino acids. The CDR3: CASRWAGKANEQFF. CDR3 in DNA: TGTGCCAGCAGGTGGGCCGGAAAGGCCAATGAGCAGTTCTTC.

This chain connects TRBV27 to TRBJ2-3; D not certain. V lost 3 bases and J lost 3, with 13 bases in between. Germline V gene data show CDR1 as MNHEY and CDR2 as SMNVEV (reference sequence). The CDR3 totals 15 residues. The CDR3 region is CASSLRLDRTDTQYF. CDR3 bases: TGTGCCAGCAGTTTGCGGCTAGATAGAACAGATACGCAGTATTTT.